This is a list of T cell receptor beta chains from one sample in a study of blood T cell repertoires in COVID-19. Repertoires were generated with immunoSEQ multiplex PCR, while TCRdb's copy carries only in-frame clones and drops some. The sample carries 85,000 to 130,000 clones, roughly 88% recorded once. Sequencing was performed on peripheral blood. These receptors came from an older woman with acute or convalescent COVID-19. CDR3s include the opening cysteine and the closing phenylalanine or tryptophan. D genes are given only for firm matches. Size is omitted from some rows. Given values are once, few, many or a class for expanded clones.

j_call	v_call	clone_size	d_call	cdr3_nt	cdr3_aa
TRBJ1-6	TRBV19	-	-	TGTGCCAGTAGTATTAGTCAACAGCGGGGCAATTCACCCCTCCACTTT	CASSISQQRGNSPLHF
TRBJ2-1	TRBV4-2	-	TRBD2	TGTGCCAGCAGTTCTCTAGCGGGAGGGCCCGGTGAGCAGTTCTTC	CASSSLAGGPGEQFF
TRBJ1-6	TRBV13	few	-	TGTGCCAGCAGCTTGGGGGGGAATAATTCACCCCTCCACTTT	CASSLGGNNSPLHF
TRBJ2-7	TRBV6-2/TRBV6-3	once	TRBD2	TGTGCCAGCAGTTACAACGCGGGAGCGGGGTCCTACGAGCAGTACTTC	CASSYNAGAGSYEQYF
TRBJ1-6	TRBV3-1/TRBV3-2	-	TRBD1	TGTGCCAGCAGCCCCCAACCGACAGGGGCTAATTCACCCCTCCACTTT	CASSPQPTGANSPLHF
TRBJ2-5	TRBV11-2	-	-	TGTGCCAGCAGCTTAGGGAACAGGGTAAACCAAGAGACCCAGTACTTC	CASSLGNRVNQETQYF
TRBJ2-2	TRBV10-1	-	-	TGCGCCAGCAGTACCCAGACTAGGGGCACCGGGGAGCTGTTTTTT	CASSTQTRGTGELFF
TRBJ2-3	TRBV7-8	once	-	TGTGCCAGCAGCGGCCATCCTGTACCACCAGATACGCAGTATTTT	CASSGHPVPPDTQYF
TRBJ1-2	TRBV30	-	-	TGTGCCTGGAGCCCCGACAGTCTCTATGGCTACACCTTC	CAWSPDSLYGYTF
TRBJ2-7	TRBV28	-	TRBD1	TGTGCCAGCACACTGACAGGGGGGATCTACGAGCAGTACTTC	CASTLTGGIYEQYF
TRBJ2-1	TRBV29-1	-	-	TGCAGCGTCGGAGGGACGTCTCGTACCCCTGTGGGGGTGAATGAGCAGTTCTTC	CSVGGTSRTPVGVNEQFF
TRBJ1-6	TRBV6-6	-	-	TGTGCCAGCAGTTACGGTAACCGACAGTCTAATTCACCCCTCCACTTT	CASSYGNRQSNSPLHF
TRBJ1-4	TRBV10-3	-	-	TGTGCCATCAGTTCTAAAGGGGTTCATAATGAAAAACTGTTTTTT	CAISSKGVHNEKLFF
TRBJ2-2	TRBV24-1	-	-	TGTGCCACCAGTGCCCCGGGGGACTACACCGGGGAGCTGTTTTTT	CATSAPGDYTGELFF
TRBJ2-7	TRBV27	-	-	TGTGCCAGCAGCCGGGATACGGGACTGCGAGAATCCTACGAGCAGTACTTC	CASSRDTGLRESYEQYF
TRBJ1-2	TRBV2	-	-	TGTGCCAGCAGTGAACAACCAGCTAACTATGGCTACACCTTC	CASSEQPANYGYTF
TRBJ1-6	TRBV25-1	-	TRBD1	TGTGCCAGCAGGGGGGCAGGGGGCCTACCCCTCCACTTT	CASRGAGGLPLHF
TRBJ1-4	TRBV2	-	-	TGTGCCAGCAGTGCCCTAGGAACGAGAGAAAAACTGTTTTTT	CASSALGTREKLFF
TRBJ1-6	TRBV25-1	-	TRBD1	TGTGCCAGCACGGACAGGACTAATTCACCCCTCCACTTT	CASTDRTNSPLHF